This T cell receptor beta chain was recorded in a study of CD4+ T cells in melanoma (dated by TCRdb to between 2021 and 2022). About the study as a whole: Neoantigen-specific CD4+ T cells in human melanoma were investigated in the study. Points the paper makes about the study in general: According to the report, neoantigen-specific CD4+ T cells in melanoma displayed diverse differentiation states. The report described a correlation between neoantigen-specific CD4+ T cells and the function of CD8+ T cells, macrophages and B cells.

The library was generated by the immunoSEQ multiplex PCR assay. Sourced from immuneACCESS, this table was stored by TCRdb with only in-frame sequences that have V and J called. A share of the clones is absent; for the studies checked, an unresolved V gene accounts for under half, and the remainder has no known explanation. The sample contains roughly 140,000 clones, 80% to 95% of them found a single time. Clones ranked in the top ten supply more than 1.5% of the sample. A word on this clone: Its specific antigen is unknown. Base qualities were left out, and no much larger clone turns up one base away.

V is cut by 1 base and J by 2 bases, and the space between the germline ends is 7 bases. From the cysteine through the phenylalanine, the CDR3 covers 13 amino acids. Just the 39-base CDR3 DNA is kept, in frame starting at base 1. From a lookup of the germline V gene, CDR1 and CDR2 are SGHRS and YFSETQ. Donors were patients with melanoma. This TCR was recovered from a human donor with melanoma. Recombination linked TRBV5-1 to TRBJ2-7, and perhaps TRBD1 as D gene, on 5 matching bases. The nucleotides read TGCGCCAGCAGCTTGTCAGGGCCCTACGAGCAGTACTTC. This yields the protein CASSLSGPYEQYF.